Presented here are 16 T cell receptor beta chains from one specimen sequenced in a study of blood T cell repertoires in COVID-19. Libraries were prepared by immunoSEQ multiplex PCR; TCRdb keeps only in-frame clonotypes and omits some of them. The sample yields about 75,000 clones, approximately 86% seen once. Sample: peripheral blood. The receptors stem from a woman aged 45-65 years with acute or convalescent COVID-19.

The chain links TRBV3-1 (or the pseudogene TRBV3-2) to TRBJ2-1; D ambiguous. Deletions cut 2 bases from V and 6 bases from J, with 14 bases between. The CDR3 is made up of 15 amino acids. The germline CDR1 and CDR2 sequences are LGHDT and YNNKEL (reference sequence). The CDR3 spells CASSQWQSSLNEQFF. Here the CDR3 DNA reads TGTGCCAGCAGCCAATGGCAGTCCTCCCTCAATGAGCAGTTCTTC.

The chain carries TRBV6-2 or TRBV6-3 and TRBJ2-1; D may be TRBD2 (6 bases). The CDR3 loop spans 13 amino acids. The V end lost 4 bases, the J end lost 7 bases, and 11 bases lay between the germline ends. Germline lookup yields CDR1 MNHEY and CDR2 SVGEGT. The CDR3 DNA reads as TGTGCCAGCAGTTCAAGGAGGGCTAATGAGCAGTTCTTC. Translating gives CASSSRRANEQFF.

This chain joins TRBV6-5 and TRBJ1-1, with TRBD1 as a possible D gene (5 bases). V was trimmed by 4 bases and J by 8 bases, leaving 14 bases between them. CDR3 size: 13 residues. Germline values: CDR1 MNHEY, CDR2 SVGAGI. CDR3 sequence reads: CASSLTVLKEAFF. CDR3 DNA: TGTGCCAGCAGTTTGACAGTGTTAAAGGAAGCTTTCTTT.

The chain carries TRBV28 and TRBJ2-7, with 8 positions matching TRBD2. The CDR3 contains 16 residues. Germline trimming cut 5 bases from V and 4 bases from J; bases unmatched to any gene: 13. CDR1 is MDHEN, CDR2 SYDVKM, per germline. The CDR3 spells CASSPSSSGIGYEQYF. CDR3 DNA: TGTGCCAGCAGTCCCAGTAGTAGCGGGATTGGTTACGAGCAGTACTTC. Supplemented by reference TRBV28 and TRBJ2-7, the full variable domain reads DVKVTQSSRYLVKRTGEKVFLECVQDMDHENMFWYRQDPGLGLRLIYFSYDVKMKEKGDIPEGYSVSREKKERFSLILESASTNQTSMYLCASSPSSSGIGYEQYFGPGTRLTVT.

The chain uses TRBV5-1 and TRBJ2-6; D is ambiguous. Deletions cut 0 bases from V and 1 base from J, with 5 bases between. The CDR3 runs to 15 residues. Germline CDR1 SGHRS, CDR2 YFSETQ. CDR3 sequence (DNA): TGCGCCAGCAGCTTGGCCGTGTCTGGGGCCAACGTCCTGACTTTC. Amino acid sequence: CASSLAVSGANVLTF.

The V gene is TRBV14, the J gene TRBJ2-5; D uncertain. V lost 3 bases, J lost 6 bases, and 20 bases lay in between. CDR1 and CDR2 (germline): SGHDN, FVKESK. The CDR3 runs to 16 residues. This CDR3 reads CASSQGISSRVKTQYF. The CDR3 DNA sequence: TGTGCCAGCAGCCAGGGCATATCAAGTCGAGTGAAGACCCAGTACTTC.

The rearrangement uses TRBV7-8 and TRBJ1-3; tentatively, D is TRBD1 (5 bases). V shed 1 base and J shed 4 bases, with 14 bases lying between them. Germline V gene sequence: CDR1 SGHVS, CDR2 FQNEAQ. This CDR3 is built from 16 residues. The CDR3 nucleotides read TGTGCCAGCAGCTTAGGAGTAACAGGTGGAGGAAACACCATATATTTT. Protein: CASSLGVTGGGNTIYF.

V usage is TRBV30 and J usage is TRBJ1-2; D remains unclear. Trimming pared 1 base from V and 5 bases from J, leaving 14 bases between. CDR1 is GTSNPN and CDR2 is SVGIG in the germline V gene (reference sequence). The CDR3 contains 14 residues. The CDR3 region is CAWSGAAAPYGYTF. In nucleotides, the CDR3 is TGTGCCTGGAGTGGGGCAGCCGCTCCTTATGGCTACACCTTC.

The rearrangement joins TRBV11-1 to TRBJ1-1; D gene ambiguous. The CDR3 runs 14 residues. V lost 5 bases and J 5 bases, leaving 15 bases between the germline ends. CDR1 and CDR2 (germline): SGHAT, FQDESV (reference sequence). The CDR3 sequence: CASSLTAGRTEAFF. The CDR3, as DNA: TGTGCCAGCAGCCTCACAGCCGGTCGGACTGAAGCTTTCTTT.

The V call is TRBV21-1, the J call TRBJ2-7; TRBD1, the D gene given by the table, was not confirmed from the DNA. TRBV21-1 is noted as a pseudogene. CDR3 length equals 16 residues. CDR3 protein: CASSKAGRGSSYEQYF. CDR3 nucleotides: TGTGCCAGCAGCAAAGCGGGCAGGGGGAGTAGCTACGAGCAGTACTTC.

The rearrangement links TRBV6-5 to TRBJ1-5, with D maybe TRBD1 (5 bases). The germline V gene encodes CDR1 MNHEY and CDR2 SVGAGI. Trimming shortened V by 7 bases and J by 0 bases, and 13 bases separated the two germline ends. This CDR3 comprises 15 residues. The CDR3 DNA sequence: TGTGCCAGCAAAGGAGGGACTTATAGCAATCAGCCCCAGCATTTT. It codes for CASKGGTYSNQPQHF.

This chain joins TRBV7-9 and TRBJ1-2; perhaps TRBD1 as D (6 bases). The CDR3 runs 15 residues. V was shortened by 1 base and J by 8 bases, with 17 bases between the two germline ends. CDR1 is SEHNR and CDR2 is FQNEAQ in the germline V gene (reference sequence). The CDR3 loop is CASSLGSRGSKGYTF. DNA of the CDR3: TGTGCCAGCAGCTTAGGGTCCAGGGGTTCGAAAGGCTACACCTTC.

This sequence joins TRBV7-9 and TRBJ2-3, with a weak D call TRBD2 (5 bases). Germline values: CDR1 SEHNR, CDR2 FQNEAQ (reference sequence). Trimming took 3 bases from V and 5 from J, leaving 6 bases between them. There are 12 residues in the CDR3. CDR3 nucleotides: TGTGCCAGCAGCTTCAGCGGAGATACGCAGTATTTT. Translating it yields CASSFSGDTQYF.

CDR3: CASSKSRGFSGNTIYF. CDR3 DNA sequence: TGTGCCAGCTCAAAGAGCAGGGGGTTCTCTGGAAACACCATATATTTT. The rearrangement links TRBV18 to TRBJ1-3, with 7 bases identical to TRBD1. The CDR3 consists of 16 residues. From germline, CDR1 is KGHSH and CDR2 LQKENI. Germline trimming cut 5 bases from V and 0 bases from J; bases unmatched to any gene: 7.

This chain links TRBV27 with TRBJ1-1; D is ambiguous. The CDR3 extends over 13 amino acids. V lost 4 bases, J lost 0 bases, and 6 bases lay in between. Looked up from germline, CDR1 is MNHEY and CDR2 is SMNVEV (reference sequence). For the CDR3, the DNA is TGTGCCAGCAGTTCTCTCGTGAACACTGAAGCTTTCTTT. Translated, it gives CASSSLVNTEAFF.

The genes are TRBV5-1 and TRBJ2-3; no clear D gene. Germline lookup yields CDR1 SGHRS and CDR2 YFSETQ. This CDR3 spans 15 amino acids. Trimming took 3 bases from V and 2 from J, leaving 13 bases between them. The CDR3 DNA reads TGCGCCAGCAGCTCCGACACCACTGTCACAGATACGCAGTATTTT. This gives the protein CASSSDTTVTDTQYF.